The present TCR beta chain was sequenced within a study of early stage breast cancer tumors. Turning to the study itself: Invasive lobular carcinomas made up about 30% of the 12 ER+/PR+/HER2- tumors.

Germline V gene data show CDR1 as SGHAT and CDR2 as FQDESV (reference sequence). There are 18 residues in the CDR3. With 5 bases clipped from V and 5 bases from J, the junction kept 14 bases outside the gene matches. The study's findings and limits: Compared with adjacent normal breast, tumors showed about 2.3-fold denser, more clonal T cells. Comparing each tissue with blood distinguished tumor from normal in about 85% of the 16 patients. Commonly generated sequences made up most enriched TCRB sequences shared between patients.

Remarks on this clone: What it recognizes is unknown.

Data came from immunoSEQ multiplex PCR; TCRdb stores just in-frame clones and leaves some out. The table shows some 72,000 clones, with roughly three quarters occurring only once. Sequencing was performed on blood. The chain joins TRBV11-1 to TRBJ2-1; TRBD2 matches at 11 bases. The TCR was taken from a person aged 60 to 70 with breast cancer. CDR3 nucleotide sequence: TGTGCCAGCAGCCCAAACCCCCCTCTAGCGGGAGGACACAATGAGCAGTTCTTC. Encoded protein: CASSPNPPLAGGHNEQFF.